This TCR beta chain was obtained from a study of CD8+CD57+ T cells in acquired aplastic anemia. Study observations and caveats: It was found that more than 25 CD8+ CDR3 sequences were shared between patients and controls.

With regard to this clonotype: The antigen remains unidentified.

Trimming at V came to 2 bases and at J to 1 base, leaving 3 bases not matched to a gene. The CDR3 totals 15 residues. From germline, CDR1 is ENHRY and CDR2 SYGVKD. TCR beta VDJ and CDR3 were profiled, and genomic DNA was the template. TCRdb reprocessed the reads via MiXCR and lists one record per CDR3 protein. The profile shows about 270,000 distinct CDR3 sequences, 45% to 70% of them singletons. The rearrangement joins TRBV10-3 to TRBJ2-3; 7 bases map to TRBD2. This receptor was identified in a human donor with severe aplastic anemia or a healthy control (not recorded which). Sequencing was performed on sorted CD4+, CD8+, or CD8+CD57+ T cells (not recorded which) from PBMCs. CDR3 DNA: TGTGCCATCAGTGAGCTTACTAGCGGCACAGATACGCAGTATTTT. The encoded protein is CAISELTSGTDTQYF.